Reported below is one TCR beta chain. In the original processing: Nucleated cell number was recorded as an estimate derived from reference gene primer amplification. The repertoire was sequenced with immunoSEQ multiplex PCR; TCRdb's copy has only in-frame clones and lacks some. Clonal size and the V and J genes are those of that table, whereas D and trimming came from the DNA. The sample lists 150,000 or so clones, 87% occurring once. V shed 1 base, J shed 6 bases, and the junction held 13 bases outside the gene matches. The CDR3 extends over 19 amino acids. Germline lookup yields CDR1 MDHEN and CDR2 SYDVKM. This sample was taken from a study of blood T cell repertoires in COVID-19. Study-level information: Sites across the United States, Italy and Spain contributed samples from acute and convalescent COVID-19. T cells, B-cell-depleted T cells, or PBMCs provided the cDNA or gDNA that served as material.

The material sequenced was peripheral blood. The chain couples TRBV28 to TRBJ2-2; 11 positions agree with TRBD2. This TCR came from an older man with acute or convalescent COVID-19. The CDR3 here is CASSLFFLGLAAAAGELFF. The CDR3 DNA reads as TGTGCCAGCAGTTTATTTTTTTTGGGACTAGCGGCCGCAGCCGGGGAGCTGTTTTTT.